These 28 T cell receptor beta chains were all obtained from the same sample, sequenced in a study of vaccination and CD4 T cells after COVID-19. For these receptors, no antigen is known. Sequenced with the Oncomine TCR Beta short-read assay was DNA taken from cultured CD4+ T cells. MiXCR, applied by TCRdb to the PCR reads, yields one record per CDR3 protein. The top ten hold 12% of the sample, which has just over 14,000 distinct CDR3 sequences, about 50% seen once. Treatment of the sample: roughly ten-day PBMC culture with coronavirus spike peptide pools or control peptides (ViraFEST assay). Sequencing was done on a sample of CD4+ T cells from blood, cultured in vitro. Every receptor here comes from a human donor who had recovered from COVID-19.

CDR3: CSAVGPSPNEQFF. The DNA for the CDR3 is TGCAGTGCAGTGGGTCCTAGTCCCAATGAGCAGTTCTTC. The rearrangement links TRBV20-1 to TRBJ2-1; D gene ambiguous. CDR3 length equals 13 residues. Trimming took off 6 bases at V and 6 bases at J, with 15 bases between the two ends. Germline V gene lookup returns CDR1 DFQATT and CDR2 SNEGSKA (reference sequence).

This clonotype was observed a single time. J is TRBJ2-7 and V is TRBV2; D perhaps matches TRBD1 (6 bases). Germline CDR1 is SNHLY and CDR2 is FYNNEI. Trimming cost V 5 bases and J 2 bases, with 7 bases left between them. This CDR3 spans 12 amino acids. CDR3 amino acids: CASSRTAYEQYF. The CDR3 region has the DNA TGTGCCAGCAGTCGGACAGCCTACGAGCAGTACTTC.

For the CDR3, the DNA is TGCGCCAGCAGCCAAGGGGGGTTCAGGGGCCGGGGCAATCAGCCCCAGCATTTT. Its protein is CASSQGGFRGRGNQPQHF. This chain joins TRBV4-1 and TRBJ1-5; D is perhaps TRBD1 (6 bases). Deletions cut 1 base from V and 2 bases from J, with 18 bases between. Germline-derived CDR1 and CDR2 are MGHRA and YSYEKL. The CDR3 runs 18 residues.

The rearrangement links TRBV7-9 to TRBJ2-7; 7 nucleotides agree with TRBD2. The CDR3 contains 14 residues. The germline V gene encodes CDR1 SEHNR and CDR2 FQNEAQ (reference sequence). Germline trimming cut 0 bases from V and 4 bases from J; bases unmatched to any gene: 3. CDR3 sequence: CASSLALAVYEQYF. CDR3 coding DNA: TGTGCCAGCAGCTTAGCCCTAGCGGTATACGAGCAGTACTTC.

The chain couples TRBV20-1 to TRBJ2-7; 7 bases fit TRBD1. The CDR3 is 14 residues long. The J segment lost 0 bases and the V segment lost 0 bases, leaving 2 bases of the junction unmatched. Per germline, CDR1 DFQATT and CDR2 SNEGSKA (reference sequence). This chain's CDR3 is CSARDTGDSYEQYF. CDR3 nucleotides: TGCAGTGCTAGAGACACAGGGGACTCCTACGAGCAGTACTTC.

The rearrangement uses TRBV7-3 and TRBJ2-2; TRBD2 matches at 11 bases. The CDR3 length is 18 residues. Trimming at V came to 1 base and at J to 4 bases, leaving 8 bases not matched to a gene. CDR1 is SGHTA, CDR2 FQGTGA, per germline. CDR3 amino acids: CASSLRPSGRFGTGELFF. In DNA, the CDR3 is TGTGCCAGCAGCTTAAGGCCTAGCGGGAGGTTTGGCACCGGGGAGCTGTTTTTT. The entire variable domain, with the rest obtained from reference TRBV7-3 and TRBJ2-2, is as follows: GAGVSQTPSNKVTEKGKYVELRCDPISGHTALYWYRQSLGQGPEFLIYFQGTGAADDSGLPNDRFFAVRPEGSVSTLKIQRTERGDSAVYLCASSLRPSGRFGTGELFFGEGSRLTVL.

The V and J genes are TRBV20-1 and TRBJ2-7; D not resolved. Trimming removed 2 bases from V and 4 bases from J, with 6 bases in between. The CDR3 spans 11 residues. Per the germline V gene, CDR1 is DFQATT and CDR2 is SNEGSKA (reference sequence). CDR3 coding DNA: TGCAGTGCTAGAAGGGTATACGAGCAGTACTTC. Its translation is CSARRVYEQYF.

This clonotype came up a few times. The rearrangement joins TRBV6-1 to TRBJ1-5, with D unclear. The CDR3 runs to 13 residues. Between the trimmed V and J ends, which lost 5 bases and 0 bases, there was a span of 5 bases. CDR1 MNHNS and CDR2 SASEGT come from the germline V gene. The CDR3 coding sequence is TGTGCCAGCAGTCAATATAGCAATCAGCCCCAGCATTTT. Translation gives CASSQYSNQPQHF.

The chain is built from TRBV28 and TRBJ2-1, with a weak D call TRBD1 (5 bases). The CDR3 length is 15 residues. Germline CDR1 is MDHEN and CDR2 is SYDVKM. V dropped 3 bases and J dropped 10 bases, with 19 bases sitting between them. CDR3 coding DNA: TGTGCCAGCAGTTTTTGGACAACGGGCCAACGGGAGCAGTTCTTC. Its protein product is CASSFWTTGQREQFF.

In DNA form, the CDR3 reads TGTGCCAGCAGTACCGCAGCGGACAGGGTTGTAGCCGAGCAGTACTTC. It is translated as CASSTAADRVVAEQYF. The V and J genes are TRBV6-2 or TRBV6-3 and TRBJ2-7; 8 positions match TRBD1. Trimming took 5 bases from V and 6 from J; bases not matched to a gene: 15. Germline V lookup: CDR1 MNHEY, CDR2 SVGEGT. The CDR3 has 16 amino acids.

The rearrangement uses TRBV2 and TRBJ2-7; 9 bases are a match to TRBD1. CDR1 SNHLY and CDR2 FYNNEI come from the germline V gene. The CDR3 has 14 residues. After removal of 8 bases from V and 2 bases from J, the junction contained 7 bases not matched to a gene. The CDR3 nucleotides are TGTGCCAGCGGGCTGGGGACAGGGCCCTACGAGCAGTACTTC. Amino acids: CASGLGTGPYEQYF.

J is TRBJ1-6 and V is TRBV20-1; D is unresolved. Germline V gives CDR1 DFQATT, CDR2 SNEGSKA (reference sequence). This CDR3 has 17 amino acids. The V end was cut by 0 bases, the J end by 4 bases, with 16 bases between. CDR3 nucleotide sequence: TGCAGTGCTAGAGATGGGGTCCAGTTTACATATAATTCACCCCTCCACTTT. Translation gives CSARDGVQFTYNSPLHF.

The chain links TRBV30 to TRBJ2-7, with D perhaps matching TRBD1 (7 bases). V lost 4 bases and J 4 bases, leaving 17 bases between the germline ends. Looked up from germline, CDR1 is GTSNPN and CDR2 is SVGIG (reference sequence). The CDR3 length is 14 residues. This CDR3 is CAWNEGRGRYEQYF. The CDR3, as DNA: TGTGCCTGGAATGAGGGCAGGGGGAGGTACGAGCAGTACTTC.

The rearrangement joins TRBV7-9 to TRBJ2-5; 7 bases are shared with TRBD1. Unmatched junction bases numbered 11, after V lost 6 bases and J lost 4 bases. The CDR3 is 15 residues long. Germline V gene sequence: CDR1 SEHNR, CDR2 FQNEAQ (reference sequence). The CDR3 bases are TGTGCCAGCAGAATTACAGGGGACAACTCAGAGACCCAGTACTTC. Its translation is CASRITGDNSETQYF.

The V and J genes are TRBV19 and TRBJ2-5; D is perhaps TRBD1 or TRBD2 (5 bases each). The CDR3 is 14 amino acids. In germline, CDR1 is LNHDA, CDR2 SQIVND (reference sequence). Trimming pared 5 bases from V and 5 bases from J, leaving 15 bases between. The CDR3 loop is CASSSQGARETQYF. The CDR3 nucleotides read TGTGCCAGTAGTTCCCAGGGAGCTCGGGAGACCCAGTACTTC.

The rearrangement links TRBV15 to TRBJ2-7; D remains unclear. CDR1 and CDR2 (germline): LNHNV, YYDKDF (reference sequence). The length of the CDR3 is 15 residues. The V gene lost 0 bases and the J gene lost 0 bases, with 9 bases spanning the gap. The CDR3 bases are TGTGCCACCAGCAGAGATCATCGGAGCTCCTACGAGCAGTACTTC. Translation: CATSRDHRSSYEQYF. Based on the CDR3 plus reference TRBV15 and TRBJ2-7, the full variable domain is DAMVIQNPRYQVTQFGKPVTLSCSQTLNHNVMYWYQQKSSQAPKLLFHYYDKDFNNEADTPDNFQSRRPNTSFCFLDIRSPGLGDTAMYLCATSRDHRSSYEQYFGPGTRLTVT.

This clonotype counts as medium-sized. This rearrangement joins TRBV7-2 to TRBJ2-1; 8 nucleotides line up with TRBD2. After removal of 4 bases from V and 0 bases from J, the junction contained 5 bases not matched to a gene. Germline CDR1 SGHTA, CDR2 FQGNSA. The CDR3 runs 16 residues. This CDR3 reads CASSWSGTSSYNEQFF. The DNA of the CDR3 is TGTGCCAGCAGCTGGTCCGGGACTAGCTCCTACAATGAGCAGTTCTTC.

This sequence joins TRBV6-5 and TRBJ1-1; D not resolved. Per germline, CDR1 MNHEY and CDR2 SVGAGI. CDR3 length: 13 residues. V was shortened by 4 bases and J by 1 base, with 7 bases between the two germline ends. The CDR3 spells CASSWVPNTEAFF. For the CDR3, the DNA is TGTGCCAGCAGTTGGGTCCCGAACACTGAAGCTTTCTTT.

V and J are TRBV19 and TRBJ2-3; D ambiguous. This CDR3 comprises 16 residues. In germline, CDR1 is LNHDA, CDR2 SQIVND (reference sequence). Trimming left V 2 bases short and J 2 bases short, with 14 bases between. For the CDR3, the DNA is TGTGCCAGTAGTATATTGGGTTTCGAGACCACAGATACGCAGTATTTT. It yields the protein CASSILGFETTDTQYF.

The V call is TRBV20-1, the J call TRBJ2-2; D uncertain. This CDR3 contains 16 residues. Germline assignment: CDR1 DFQATT and CDR2 SNEGSKA (reference sequence). With 5 bases removed from V and 4 bases from J, the gap between germline ends came to 20 bases. The CDR3 reads CSAGSQANHPTGELFF. CDR3 DNA: TGCAGTGCTGGCAGTCAGGCAAACCACCCCACCGGGGAGCTGTTTTTT.

The rearrangement uses TRBV5-4 and TRBJ2-7, with TRBD2 identical over 7 bases. The trim removed 4 bases at V and 0 bases at J, leaving 4 bases unmatched. This CDR3 is built from 14 residues. CDR1 SGHNT and CDR2 YYREEE come from the germline V gene (reference sequence). The CDR3 DNA reads TGTGCCAGCAGCCACCGGGACTACTCCTACGAGCAGTACTTC. It specifies CASSHRDYSYEQYF.

The J gene is TRBJ2-7, the V gene TRBV20-1; 7 bases align to TRBD2. Germline V gene sequence: CDR1 DFQATT, CDR2 SNEGSKA (reference sequence). The junction had 14 bases not matched to a gene; V was cut back by 3 bases and J by 6 bases. This CDR3 has 15 amino acids. Written as DNA, the CDR3 is TGCAGTGCTAGTGTTAGTTTGGCGGGAGCGGGCGAGCAGTACTTC. Translated, it gives CSASVSLAGAGEQYF.

J is TRBJ2-1 and V is TRBV28; maybe TRBD1 (5 bases). The CDR3 sequence is 15 residues long. CDR1 and CDR2 from the germline V gene are MDHEN and SYDVKM. Trimming stripped 2 bases from V and 8 bases from J, with 16 bases between. In DNA, the CDR3 is TGTGCCAGCAGTTTAGGGGCTAGTAAGAGCTATGAGCAGTTCTTC. It translates to CASSLGASKSYEQFF.

This clonotype has just a few counts. The chain has TRBV10-3 and TRBJ2-5; possible D gene TRBD2, 6 bases. Germline V lookup: CDR1 ENHRY, CDR2 SYGVKD. The V gene lost 9 bases and the J gene lost 3 bases, with 14 bases spanning the gap. The CDR3 extends over 13 amino acids. CDR3 nucleotides: TGTGCCATAAGACGGGACTCTGAAGAGACCCAGTACTTC. This sequence encodes CAIRRDSEETQYF.

This clonotype has more than one count but fewer than ten. The V gene is TRBV20-1, the J gene TRBJ1-2; TRBD1 agrees at 7 bases. This CDR3 comprises 13 residues. V trimming: 6 bases; J trimming: 7 bases; junction bases outside the gene matches: 11. Germline CDR1 reads DFQATT; CDR2 reads SNEGSKA (reference sequence). As DNA, the CDR3 is TGCAGTGCCATTAACAGGGGACTCAGTGGCTACACCTTC. It is translated as CSAINRGLSGYTF.

The gene calls are TRBV18 and TRBJ1-5, with a tentative D call TRBD1 (5 bases). In germline, CDR1 is KGHSH, CDR2 LQKENI. V lost 2 bases, J lost 1 base, and 9 bases lay in between. The CDR3 is 15 amino acids. The chain's CDR3 is CASSPIGDSNQPQHF. CDR3 in DNA: TGTGCCAGCTCACCAATTGGGGACAGCAATCAGCCCCAGCATTTT. Full variable domain (missing parts from reference TRBV18 and TRBJ1-5): NAGVMQNPRHLVRRRGQEARLRCSPMKGHSHVYWYRQLPEEGLKFMVYLQKENIIDESGMPKERFSAEFPKEGPSILRIQQVVRGDSAAYFCASSPIGDSNQPQHFGDGTRLSIL.

The chain links TRBV5-1 to TRBJ1-1; perhaps TRBD1 as D (5 bases). Germline CDR1 SGHRS, CDR2 YFSETQ. This CDR3 contains 14 residues. The V end was cut by 5 bases, the J end by 2 bases, with 13 bases between. Here the CDR3 DNA reads TGCGCCAGCAGAAAGGAGACAGACAACACTGAAGCTTTCTTT. Protein product: CASRKETDNTEAFF.

The genes are TRBV10-3 and TRBJ2-3, with 10 bases that match TRBD2. Germline loops: CDR1 ENHRY, CDR2 SYGVKD. Trimming cost V 7 bases and J 2 bases; bases outside gene matches: 6. The CDR3 length is 15 residues. The CDR3 sequence is CAIKGTSDSTDTQYF. The CDR3 coding sequence is TGTGCCATCAAGGGGACTAGCGACTCCACAGATACGCAGTATTTT.